The clone carrying this T cell receptor beta chain was seen a handful of times. Its target is not known. The data stem from a study of beta chain features in type 1 diabetes. cDNA synthesis used the whole RNA isolate, giving expressed TCRB sequences. Only in-frame clones appear in the TCRdb table, and some are missing; sequencing was by immunoSEQ multiplex PCR. This repertoire shows around 690,000 clones, over 10% found once; its top ten account for approximately 0.11%. In germline, CDR1 is SQVTM, CDR2 ANQGSEA. J lost 2 bases, V lost 3 bases, and 5 bases had no gene match. The CDR3 has 14 amino acids. Regarding the study as a whole: Whether HLA type influences TCRB rearrangement remained unresolved here. Shortening of TCRB CDR3s, moderate but significant, appeared in all four CD4+ subsets of Type 1 diabetes patients.

The rearrangement links TRBV29-1 to TRBJ1-2, with TRBD1 matching over 8 bases. The sample taken for sequencing was naive CD4+ T cells from blood. This clonotype was obtained from a man aged 25-45 years with type 1 diabetes. CDR3 region: CSVEGAGGNYGYTF. CDR3 DNA sequence: TGCAGCGTTGAGGGCGCAGGGGGCAACTATGGCTACACCTTC.